This TCR beta chain was recorded in a study of beta chain features in type 1 diabetes. Points from the study as a whole: Researchers report that Type 1 diabetes patients had moderately but significantly shorter TCRB CDR3s across all four CD4+ subsets. The analysis here could not establish whether HLA type shapes TCRB rearrangement. Within patients, naive, central memory and Treg TCRB repertoires seemed more similar than within healthy donors.

The authors sorted CD4+ naive, central memory, regulatory and stem cell-like memory cells via CD45RO/CCR7/CD25/CD127/CD95/CD27. This CDR3 is 14 amino acids long. Trimming removed 3 bases from V and 7 bases from J; junction bases left unmatched: 1. Germline V gives CDR1 SNHLY, CDR2 FYNNEI. There are a few counts of this clone. What it binds is unknown. Expressed TCRB transcripts were sequenced after all isolated RNA was converted to cDNA. Method: immunoSEQ multiplex PCR; TCRdb's copy keeps in-frame clones and lacks some. The profile covers hundreds of thousands of clones, with about 15% appearing a single time and roughly 0.015% taken by the ten largest.

The sequence was obtained from a young man with type 1 diabetes. What was sequenced was naive CD4+ T cells from blood. This chain links TRBV2 with TRBJ2-1; 12 bases match TRBD2. Written as DNA, the CDR3 is TGTGCCAGCAGTGAGACTAGCGGGAGTAATGAGCAGTTCTTC. Its translation: CASSETSGSNEQFF.